Listed below are T cell receptor beta chains from one sample, sequenced in a study of PD-1 blockade in classical Hodgkin lymphoma. Libraries were prepared by immunoSEQ multiplex PCR; TCRdb keeps only in-frame clonotypes and omits some of them. The sample includes some 41,000 clones, around 88% of them seen just once. The material was peripheral blood mononuclear cells (PBMCs), obtained before the second cycle of nivolumab. These TCRs come from a human donor with classical Hodgkin lymphoma. CDR3s include the opening cysteine and the closing phenylalanine or tryptophan. D genes are given only for firm matches. Clone size is shown for a subset of rows, as once, few, many or a class of expanded clone.

J gene	V gene	D gene	clone size	CDR3 DNA	CDR3 protein
TRBJ2-6	TRBV27	TRBD2	NA	TGTGCCAGCAGTTTAACTAGCGGGACGACTGGGGCCAACGTCCTGACTTTC	CASSLTSGTTGANVLTF
TRBJ2-7	TRBV4-1	TRBD2	once	TGCGCCAGCAGCCCGGGACTAGCGGGCCCCTACGAGCAGTACTTC	CASSPGLAGPYEQYF
TRBJ2-1	TRBV6-1	TRBD1	NA	TGTGCCAGCAGTAAATGGACAGGGGACAATGAGCAGTTCTTC	CASSKWTGDNEQFF
TRBJ2-1	TRBV11-3	NA	NA	TGTGCCAGCAGCTTAGATCATGAGCAGTTCTTC	CASSLDHEQFF
TRBJ2-7	TRBV11-1	TRBD1	NA	TGTGCCAGCAGCTTAGCGGGACAGCGACGAGGGAGATCCTACGAGCAGTACTTC	CASSLAGQRRGRSYEQYF
TRBJ2-7	TRBV5-5	NA	NA	TGTGCCAGCAGCCAACCGGGAACCGGGTACTACGAGCAGTACTTC	CASSQPGTGYYEQYF
TRBJ1-1	TRBV5-1	NA	NA	TGCGCCAGCAGCTTCAGGGTTCCGGACACTGAAGCTTTCTTT	CASSFRVPDTEAFF
TRBJ2-5	TRBV5-4	TRBD1	NA	TGTGCCAGCAGCCGGACAGGGGAGGAGACCCAGTACTTC	CASSRTGEETQYF
TRBJ2-7	TRBV7-2	NA	NA	TGTGCCAGCAGCTTCGTAGTGGCTAGCTACGAGCAGTACTTC	CASSFVVASYEQYF
TRBJ2-3	TRBV29-1	NA	NA	TGCAGCGTTTCAGACAGGACGCGCGGGGATACGCAGTATTTT	CSVSDRTRGDTQYF
TRBJ2-3	TRBV6-5	NA	NA	TGTGCCAGCAGTTTACCGGGACAAACCACAGATACGCAGTATTTT	CASSLPGQTTDTQYF
TRBJ2-1	TRBV19	TRBD2	NA	TGTGCCAGTAGTATAGACTCTAGCGGGACTCAGTTCTTC	CASSIDSSGTQFF
TRBJ1-1	TRBV15	NA	once	TGTGCCACCAGCAGAGTTACCTTGGGAAACACTGAAGCTTTCTTT	CATSRVTLGNTEAFF
TRBJ1-2	TRBV5-8	NA	NA	TGTGCCAGCAGCTGGGGGGGACTTACTAACTATGGCTACACCTTC	CASSWGGLTNYGYTF
TRBJ2-5	TRBV7-9	NA	once	TGTGCCAGCAGCTTAGTCCTAGTGACGCAGACCCAGTACTTC	CASSLVLVTQTQYF
TRBJ1-1	TRBV6-5	NA	NA	TGTGCCAGCAGTTTCCTCACTGAAGCTTTCTTT	CASSFLTEAFF
TRBJ2-3	TRBV11-1	NA	NA	TGTGCCAGCAGCTTAGTCGCGGGTGGGGATACGCAGTATTTT	CASSLVAGGDTQYF
TRBJ2-3	TRBV7-9	NA	NA	TGTGCCAGCAGCTACCAGACGAGAGGCACAGATACGCAGTATTTT	CASSYQTRGTDTQYF
TRBJ1-1	TRBV4-1	NA	large	TGCGCCAGCAGCCAAGATGCGCCCGGGAACACTGAAGCTTTCTTT	CASSQDAPGNTEAFF
TRBJ2-7	TRBV18	NA	NA	TGTGCCAGCTCACCACCCACAGACTACGAGCAGTACTTC	CASSPPTDYEQYF
TRBJ2-5	TRBV2	NA	NA	TGTGCCAGCAGTGGGGAAGAGACCCAGTACTTC	CASSGEETQYF
TRBJ2-5	TRBV12-5	NA	NA	TGTGCTAGTGGTTTAGGGGGGCGAGAGGAGACCCAGTACTTC	CASGLGGREETQYF
TRBJ2-3	TRBV9	NA	NA	TGTGCCAGCAGCGCCCGTGATACGCAGTATTTT	CASSARDTQYF